These 28 T cell receptor beta chains came from one sample sequenced in a study of regulatory and conventional T cells in RAG deficiency. Some clones are missing from TCRdb's copy, which holds only in-frame ones; the method was immunoSEQ multiplex PCR. The sample includes 20,000 to 25,000 clones, 93% seen only once; the top ten take less than 0.85%. Conventional CD4+ T cells were sorted from blood as CD25-low CD127-high cells. The same data also went into a second study, on regulatory T cells. This second study notes: Amplification used 52 TRBV primers and 13 TRBJ primers.

Input material: CD4+ T cells sorted from blood. These receptors were taken from a human donor in good health.

The chain has TRBV4-2 and TRBJ1-6; D call uncertain. V lost 0 bases, J lost 4 bases, and 13 bases lay in between. The CDR3 sequence is 17 residues long. Germline V gene sequence: CDR1 LGHNA, CDR2 YNFKEQ. Here the CDR3 reads CASSQDPGWEYNSPLHF. DNA of the CDR3: TGTGCCAGCAGCCAAGATCCGGGTTGGGAATATAATTCACCCCTCCACTTT.

The chain carries TRBV5-1 and TRBJ1-6; TRBD1 might be the D (5 bases). The CDR3 spans 15 residues. V lost 5 bases, J lost 10 bases, and 19 bases lay in between. CDR1 and CDR2 (germline): SGHRS, YFSETQ. This chain's CDR3 is CASSFTGGRESPLHF. In DNA form, the CDR3 reads TGCGCCAGCAGTTTCACAGGAGGTAGAGAATCACCCCTCCACTTT.

The gene calls are TRBV6-5 and TRBJ2-3, with D perhaps matching TRBD1 or TRBD2 (5 bases each). CDR3 length: 15 residues. V was clipped by 4 bases and J by 4 bases, with 15 bases between them. Germline loops: CDR1 MNHEY, CDR2 SVGAGI. The CDR3 spells CASSSDRGGPDTQYF. The CDR3 region has the DNA TGTGCCAGCAGTTCGGACCGTGGGGGTCCAGATACGCAGTATTTT.

J is TRBJ1-1 and V is TRBV30; 7 positions match TRBD1. The CDR3 sequence is 15 residues long. The V gene's germline CDR1 is GTSNPN and CDR2 SVGIG (reference sequence). After removal of 0 bases from V and 1 base from J, the junction contained 5 bases not matched to a gene. CDR3 coding DNA: TGTGCCTGGAGTGTCCCCGGGACAGCGAACACTGAAGCTTTCTTT. Protein product: CAWSVPGTANTEAFF.

The chain has TRBV19 and TRBJ2-5; either TRBD1 or TRBD2 may fit D (5 bases each). The CDR3 is 15 residues long. V was shortened by 1 base and J by 2 bases, with 11 bases between the two germline ends. Germline values: CDR1 LNHDA, CDR2 SQIVND (reference sequence). The CDR3 sequence is CASSIGGTRQETQYF. The CDR3 DNA reads as TGTGCCAGTAGTATAGGTGGGACCCGACAAGAGACCCAGTACTTC.

This clone has more than one count but fewer than ten. The gene calls are TRBV7-9 and TRBJ2-7; perhaps TRBD1 as D (5 bases). Trimming removed 5 bases from V and 5 bases from J, with 25 bases in between. Germline V gene lookup returns CDR1 SEHNR and CDR2 FQNEAQ (reference sequence). The CDR3 length is 17 residues. The CDR3 sequence is CASSPPFRVSIGHEQYF. As DNA, the CDR3 is TGTGCCAGCAGCCCCCCATTCAGGGTATCGATCGGTCACGAGCAGTACTTC.

The chain combines TRBV28 with TRBJ2-7, with a possible D match to TRBD1 (5 bases). Germline CDR1 is MDHEN and CDR2 is SYDVKM. Trimming took 6 bases from V and 6 from J, leaving 15 bases between them. The CDR3 runs to 13 residues. The CDR3 sequence is CASSPDTTGEQYF. The CDR3 nucleotides are TGTGCCAGCAGCCCGGACACGACCGGCGAGCAGTACTTC.

The chain carries TRBV5-8 and TRBJ1-2, with D possibly TRBD1 on 5 matching bases. V lost 4 bases and J lost 7, with 14 bases in between. CDR3 length: 13 residues. Germline V gives CDR1 SGHTS, CDR2 YDEGEE. The CDR3 nucleotides are TGTGCCAGCAGCAACGGACACAGCGGTGGCTACACCTTC. Its translation: CASSNGHSGGYTF.

V is TRBV11-3 and J is TRBJ2-5; D uncertain. In germline, CDR1 is SGHNT, CDR2 YENEEA. Between the trimmed V and J ends, which lost 5 bases and 3 bases, there was a span of 4 bases. This CDR3 comprises 11 residues. The CDR3 DNA sequence: TGTGCCAGCAGCAAAGAAGAGACCCAGTACTTC. This encodes CASSKEETQYF.

This clone occurred a few times. The chain uses TRBV30 and TRBJ2-6; D is unclear. Trimming took off 2 bases at V and 1 base at J, with 9 bases between the two ends. The length of the CDR3 is 15 residues. Per the germline V gene, CDR1 is GTSNPN and CDR2 is SVGIG (reference sequence). CDR3 protein: CAWSPGDSGANVLTF. The CDR3 DNA is TGTGCCTGGAGTCCTGGGGATTCTGGGGCCAACGTCCTGACTTTC. Full variable domain (remainder filled in from reference TRBV30 and TRBJ2-6): SQTIHQWPATLVQPVGSPLSLECTVEGTSNPNLYWYRQAAGRGLQLLFYSVGIGQISSEVPQNLSASRPQDRQFILSSKKLLLSDSGFYLCAWSPGDSGANVLTFGAGSRLTVL.

CDR3 nucleotide sequence: TGTGCCAGCAGTCAGCAGGGGGCGCACTATGGCTACACCTTC. Protein sequence: CASSQQGAHYGYTF. J is TRBJ1-2 and V is TRBV6-5; TRBD1 aligns across 8 bases. V lost 5 bases and J lost 3; bases outside the gene matches: 5. This CDR3 spans 14 amino acids. The germline V gene has CDR1 MNHEY and CDR2 SVGAGI.

The chain couples TRBV4-2 to TRBJ2-5; D is unclear. This CDR3 region has 13 residues. V lost 0 bases and J lost 5, with 7 bases in between. From germline, CDR1 is LGHNA and CDR2 YNFKEQ. The CDR3, as DNA: TGTGCCAGCAGCCAAGAGGGCCTGGAGACCCAGTACTTC. The encoded protein is CASSQEGLETQYF.

This rearrangement joins TRBV5-1 to TRBJ1-2; D is undetermined. CDR1 and CDR2 from the germline V gene are SGHRS and YFSETQ. With 0 bases removed from V and 7 bases from J, the gap between germline ends came to 7 bases. This CDR3 is 12 amino acids long. CDR3 protein: CASSLESSGYTF. The CDR3 DNA is TGCGCCAGCAGCTTGGAATCGTCTGGCTACACCTTC.

The chain is built from TRBV7-3 and TRBJ2-5, with D perhaps matching TRBD1 or TRBD2 (5 bases each). Between the trimmed V and J ends, which lost 5 bases and 5 bases, there was a span of 12 bases. Germline assignment: CDR1 SGHTA and CDR2 FQGTGA. CDR3 length: 13 amino acids. CDR3 loop: CASSRGLGETQYF. The CDR3 nucleotides read TGTGCCAGCAGCCGGGGCCTCGGGGAGACCCAGTACTTC.

The chain couples TRBV5-1 to TRBJ2-1, with D uncertain. CDR3 length: 14 residues. The germline V and J ends were trimmed by 2 bases and 7 bases, with 13 bases remaining between them. Germline V gene sequence: CDR1 SGHRS, CDR2 YFSETQ. CDR3 nucleotide sequence: TGCGCCAGCAGCTTCCGGACGGTTTCTAATGAGCAGTTCTTC. Amino acid sequence: CASSFRTVSNEQFF.

The rearrangement uses TRBV5-8 and TRBJ2-6, with D unclear. This CDR3 is 14 amino acids long. Germline V lookup: CDR1 SGHTS, CDR2 YDEGEE. The germline V and J ends were trimmed by 6 bases and 0 bases, with 7 bases remaining between them. CDR3: CASTRFSGANVLTF. CDR3 nucleotide sequence: TGTGCCAGCACCAGGTTCTCTGGGGCCAACGTCCTGACTTTC.

The V gene is TRBV10-3, the J gene TRBJ2-7, with 9 bases that match TRBD1. V lost 5 bases to trimming and J lost 3 bases; unmatched junction nucleotides: 2. CDR1 and CDR2 from the germline V gene are ENHRY and SYGVKD. The CDR3 contains 13 residues. The CDR3 sequence is CAISPGQGYEQYF. In DNA form, the CDR3 reads TGTGCCATCAGTCCGGGACAGGGCTACGAGCAGTACTTC.

The V gene is TRBV6-1, the J gene TRBJ2-3, with D possibly TRBD2 on 5 matching bases. The CDR3 consists of 13 residues. Germline CDR1 MNHNS, CDR2 SASEGT. The V and J ends lost 6 bases and 4 bases respectively, with 11 bases between them. The CDR3 here is CASRRLGADTQYF. Written as DNA, the CDR3 is TGTGCCAGCAGGCGACTGGGAGCAGATACGCAGTATTTT.

CDR3 sequence reads: CASSRVGELFF. In nucleotides, the CDR3 is TGTGCCAGCAGCAGGGTCGGGGAGCTGTTTTTT. V and J are TRBV6-6 and TRBJ2-2; possibly TRBD1 for D (5 bases). The germline V gene encodes CDR1 MNHNY and CDR2 SVGAGI (reference sequence). The CDR3 spans 11 residues. Trimming stripped 6 bases from V and 7 bases from J, with 6 bases between.

This chain connects TRBV4-1 to TRBJ2-1, with 8 bases lining up with TRBD2. V was clipped by 8 bases and J by 7 bases; unmatched bases: 13. The germline V gene encodes CDR1 MGHRA and CDR2 YSYEKL. There are 15 residues in the CDR3. CDR3 in DNA: TGCGCCAGCTCTGACATTGGCGGGGGGAGAAATGAGCAGTTCTTC. This codes for CASSDIGGGRNEQFF.

The V call is TRBV15, the J call TRBJ2-4; D tentatively fits TRBD1 or TRBD2 (5 bases each). The CDR3 is 14 residues long. Between the trimmed V and J ends, which lost 2 bases and 7 bases, there was a span of 12 bases. The germline gives CDR1 LNHNV, CDR2 YYDKDF (reference sequence). CDR3 region: CATSRPGRGNIQYF. In nucleotides, the CDR3 is TGTGCCACCAGCAGACCGGGACGCGGTAACATTCAGTACTTC.

The chain has TRBV11-2 and TRBJ1-1; possibly TRBD1 for D (5 bases). CDR1 SGHAT and CDR2 FQNNGV come from the germline V gene. The CDR3 is 14 amino acids. Deletions cut 7 bases from V and 4 bases from J, with 16 bases between. CDR3 DNA sequence: TGTGCCAGCACCGGGGGGAAGGCGGGCACTGAAGCTTTCTTT. Residues: CASTGGKAGTEAFF.

The gene calls are TRBV5-5 and TRBJ2-7, with 8 bases aligning to TRBD2. CDR1 SGHKS and CDR2 YYEKEE come from the germline V gene (reference sequence). The CDR3 loop spans 15 amino acids. With 4 bases clipped from V and 2 bases from J, the junction kept 8 bases outside the gene matches. The CDR3, as DNA: TGTGCCAGCAGCACCTCTCCGGGGGGGACCTACGAGCAGTACTTC. Protein product: CASSTSPGGTYEQYF. Full variable domain (missing parts from reference TRBV5-5 and TRBJ2-7): DAGVTQSPTHLIKTRGQQVTLRCSPISGHKSVSWYQQVLGQGPQFIFQYYEKEERGRGNFPDRFSARQFPNYSSELNVNALLLGDSALYLCASSTSPGGTYEQYFGPGTRLTVT.

A few counts support this clone. The chain uses TRBV30 and TRBJ1-3; TRBD1 aligns across 12 bases. The J segment lost 4 bases and the V segment lost 5 bases, leaving 0 bases of the junction unmatched. The germline CDR1 and CDR2 sequences are GTSNPN and SVGIG (reference sequence). The CDR3 runs to 13 residues. Here the CDR3 reads CAWGTGGGNTIYF. CDR3 nucleotides: TGTGCCTGGGGGACAGGGGGCGGAAACACCATATATTTT.

The V gene is TRBV7-9, the J gene TRBJ2-7, with 13 nucleotides matching TRBD2. Germline values: CDR1 SEHNR, CDR2 FQNEAQ (reference sequence). The CDR3 is 14 residues long. CDR3 in DNA: TGTGCAGGACAAAAGGGACTAGCGGGGTGGGAGCAGTACTTC. Its translation: CAGQKGLAGWEQYF. Variable domain in full (rest from reference TRBV7-9 and TRBJ2-7): DTGVSQNPRHKITKRGQNVTFRCDPISEHNRLYWYRQTLGQGPEFLTYFQNEAQLEKSRLLSDRFSAERPKGSFSTLEIQRTEQGDSAMYLCAGQKGLAGWEQYFGPGTRLTVT.

The rearrangement uses TRBV2 and TRBJ1-2; possible D gene TRBD1, 5 bases. This CDR3 comprises 12 residues. V gave up 9 bases and J gave up 1 base, with 9 bases separating them. Germline V gene lookup returns CDR1 SNHLY and CDR2 FYNNEI. CDR3 coding DNA: TGTGCCAGTAGACAGCTTAACTATGGCTACACCTTC. It is translated as CASRQLNYGYTF. Looking up the rest from reference TRBV2 and TRBJ1-2 gives the full variable domain: EPEVTQTPSHQVTQMGQEVILRCVPISNHLYFYWYRQILGQKVEFLVSFYNNEISEKSEIFDDQFSVERPDGSNFTLKIRSTKLEDSAMYFCASRQLNYGYTFGSGTRLTVV.

The chain recombines TRBV5-1 with TRBJ2-5; D call uncertain. V lost 2 bases and J 7 bases, leaving 12 bases between the germline ends. This CDR3 is built from 13 residues. Germline CDR1 is SGHRS and CDR2 is YFSETQ. The CDR3 sequence is CASSFEEGATQYF. The CDR3 nucleotides read TGCGCCAGCAGCTTTGAAGAAGGAGCGACCCAGTACTTC.

This chain connects TRBV5-6 to TRBJ1-1, with D tentatively TRBD1 (5 bases). This CDR3 is 14 amino acids long. Per the germline V gene, CDR1 is SGHDT and CDR2 is YYEEEE. V lost 5 bases and J lost 4, with 15 bases in between. The CDR3 spells CASRWGGSSTEAFF. The DNA of the CDR3 is TGTGCCAGCAGGTGGGGGGGATCCAGCACTGAAGCTTTCTTT.